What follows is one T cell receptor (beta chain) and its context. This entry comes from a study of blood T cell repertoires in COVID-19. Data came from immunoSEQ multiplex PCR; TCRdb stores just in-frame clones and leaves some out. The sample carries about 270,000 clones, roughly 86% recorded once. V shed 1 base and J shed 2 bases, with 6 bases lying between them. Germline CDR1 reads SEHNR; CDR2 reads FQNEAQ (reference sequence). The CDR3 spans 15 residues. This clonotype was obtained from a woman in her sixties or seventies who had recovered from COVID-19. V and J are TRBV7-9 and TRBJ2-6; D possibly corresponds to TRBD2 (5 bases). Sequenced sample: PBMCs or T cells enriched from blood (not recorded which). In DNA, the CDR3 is TGTGCCAGCAGCTTAGGGGAGACTGGGGCCAACGTCCTGACTTTC. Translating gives CASSLGETGANVLTF.